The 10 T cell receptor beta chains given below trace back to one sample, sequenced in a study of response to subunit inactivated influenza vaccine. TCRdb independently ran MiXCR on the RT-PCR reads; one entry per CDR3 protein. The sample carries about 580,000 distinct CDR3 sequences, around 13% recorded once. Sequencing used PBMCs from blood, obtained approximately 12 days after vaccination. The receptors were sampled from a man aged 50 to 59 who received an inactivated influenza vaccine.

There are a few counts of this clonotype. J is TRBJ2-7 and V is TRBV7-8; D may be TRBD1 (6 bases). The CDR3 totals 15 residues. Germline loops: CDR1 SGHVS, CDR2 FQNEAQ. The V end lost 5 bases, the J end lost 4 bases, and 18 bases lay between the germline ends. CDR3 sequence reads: CASSQSYGTSYEQYF. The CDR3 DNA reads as TGTGCCAGCAGCCAGAGTTATGGGACATCTTACGAGCAGTACTTC. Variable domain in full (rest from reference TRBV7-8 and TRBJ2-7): GAGVSQSPRYKVAKRGQDVALRCDPISGHVSLFWYQQALGQGPEFLTYFQNEAQLDKSGLPSDRFFAERPEGSVSTLKIQRTQQEDSAVYLCASSQSYGTSYEQYFGPGTRLTVT.

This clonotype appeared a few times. The CDR3 protein is CSGWRGENEQFF. The CDR3 coding sequence is TGCAGCGGTTGGAGGGGGGAAAATGAGCAGTTCTTC. V is TRBV29-1 and J is TRBJ2-1, with D possibly being TRBD1 or TRBD2 (6 bases each). The CDR3 has 12 residues. Germline V gene data show CDR1 as SQVTM and CDR2 as ANQGSEA. V was shortened by 7 bases and J by 7 bases, with 14 bases between the two germline ends.

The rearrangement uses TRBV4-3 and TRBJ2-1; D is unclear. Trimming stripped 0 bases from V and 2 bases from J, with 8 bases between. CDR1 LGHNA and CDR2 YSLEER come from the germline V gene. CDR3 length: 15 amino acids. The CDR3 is CASSQDGYTYNEQFF. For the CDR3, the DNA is TGCGCCAGCAGCCAAGATGGTTATACCTACAATGAGCAGTTCTTC.

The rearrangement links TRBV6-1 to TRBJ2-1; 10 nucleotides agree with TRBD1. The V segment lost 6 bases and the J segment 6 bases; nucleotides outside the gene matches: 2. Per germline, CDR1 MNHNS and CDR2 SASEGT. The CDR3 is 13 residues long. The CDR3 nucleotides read TGTGCCAGCAGGGGACAGGGGACCAATGAGCAGTTCTTC. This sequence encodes CASRGQGTNEQFF.

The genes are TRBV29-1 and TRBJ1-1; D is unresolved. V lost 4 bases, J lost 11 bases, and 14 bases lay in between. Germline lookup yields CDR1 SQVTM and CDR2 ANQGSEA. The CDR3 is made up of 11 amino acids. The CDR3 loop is CSVVDPGEAFF. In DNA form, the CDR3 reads TGCAGCGTTGTAGATCCGGGAGAGGCTTTCTTT.

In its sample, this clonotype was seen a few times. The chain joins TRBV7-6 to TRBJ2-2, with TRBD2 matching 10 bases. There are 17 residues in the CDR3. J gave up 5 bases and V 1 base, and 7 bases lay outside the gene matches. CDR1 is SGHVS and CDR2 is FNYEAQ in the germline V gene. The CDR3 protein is CASSLEASGRGTGELFF. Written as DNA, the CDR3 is TGTGCCAGCAGCTTAGAGGCTAGCGGGAGAGGAACCGGGGAGCTGTTTTTT.

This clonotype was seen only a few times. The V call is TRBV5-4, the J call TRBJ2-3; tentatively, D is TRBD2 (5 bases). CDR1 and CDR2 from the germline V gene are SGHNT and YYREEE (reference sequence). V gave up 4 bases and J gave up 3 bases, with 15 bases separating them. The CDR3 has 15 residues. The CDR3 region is CASSPSQRMTDTQYF. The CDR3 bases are TGTGCCAGCAGCCCGAGCCAGCGGATGACAGATACGCAGTATTTT.

CDR3 sequence: CASSLVPGAYYNEQFF. In DNA, the CDR3 is TGTGCCAGCAGCTTAGTACCAGGGGCGTACTACAATGAGCAGTTCTTC. The chain is built from TRBV11-2 and TRBJ2-1; a weak D match, TRBD1 (6 bases). Germline loops: CDR1 SGHAT, CDR2 FQNNGV. V was clipped by 1 base and J by 3 bases, with 13 bases between them. This CDR3 is 16 amino acids long.

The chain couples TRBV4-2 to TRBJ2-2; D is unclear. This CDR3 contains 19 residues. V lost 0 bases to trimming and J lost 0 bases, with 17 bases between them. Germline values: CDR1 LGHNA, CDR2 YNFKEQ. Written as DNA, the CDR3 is TGTGCCAGCAGCCAAGAGCCCCGGGCTATAGGTGCGAACACCGGGGAGCTGTTTTTT. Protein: CASSQEPRAIGANTGELFF.

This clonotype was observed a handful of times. CDR3 nucleotides: TGCAGCGTGGTGCGACCCGGACTAGCGGGACAGGGTGAGCAGTTCTTC. It translates to CSVVRPGLAGQGEQFF. The gene calls are TRBV29-1 and TRBJ2-1; TRBD2 agrees at 12 bases. The germline V gene encodes CDR1 SQVTM and CDR2 ANQGSEA. This CDR3 spans 16 amino acids. Losses at the gene ends were 6 bases for V and 9 bases for J; bases not matched to a gene: 15.